This TCR beta chain was sequenced during a study of T cells generated in artificial thymic organoids. Separate semi-nested PCRs amplified TCRalpha and TCRbeta libraries using constant-region reverse primers in TRAC or TRBC. TCRdb analysed the 5' RACE reads with MiXCR anew, one entry per CDR3 protein. The sample shows just under 2,500 distinct CDR3 sequences, about 11% of them seen only once. The CDR3 has 14 amino acids. With V trimmed by 5 bases and J by 3 bases, 6 bases remained unmatched. The germline V gene encodes CDR1 SGHAT and CDR2 FQNNGV. By share, this clonotype counts as medium-sized. Primary CD8+ T cells were isolated by magnetic bead enrichment.

What was sequenced was naive CD8+ T cells from the thymus. Subset meaning: CD3+TCRalphabeta+CD8SP T cells; for blood, CD45RO-CCR7+ naive CD8+ T cells. The rearrangement uses TRBV11-2 and TRBJ2-7, with TRBD1 identical over 8 bases. The clonotype originates from a human donor who gave cord blood stem cells for thymic organoid culture, a cardiac surgery patient who gave postnatal thymus, or a blood donor (not recorded which). DNA for the CDR3: TGTGCCAGCAGCCGTTTTGACAGGGGCTACGAGCAGTACTTC. This translates into CASSRFDRGYEQYF.